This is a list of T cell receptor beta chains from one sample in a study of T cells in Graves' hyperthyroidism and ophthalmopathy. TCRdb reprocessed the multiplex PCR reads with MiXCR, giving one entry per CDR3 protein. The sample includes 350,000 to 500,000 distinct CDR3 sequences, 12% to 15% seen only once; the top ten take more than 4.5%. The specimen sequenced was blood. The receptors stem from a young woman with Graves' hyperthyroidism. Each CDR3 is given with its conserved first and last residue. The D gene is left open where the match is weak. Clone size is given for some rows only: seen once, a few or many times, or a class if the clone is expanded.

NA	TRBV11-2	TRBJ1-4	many	TGTGCCAGCAGCTTAGAGAACACTGCTAATGAAAAACTGTTTTTT	CASSLENTANEKLFF
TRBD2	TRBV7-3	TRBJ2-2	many	TGTGCCAGCAGCTTAACCGGCGGGAGTTCAACCGGGGAGCTGTTTTTT	CASSLTGGSSTGELFF
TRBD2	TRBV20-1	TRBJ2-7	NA	TGCAGTGCTCCCCGCGGAACTAGCGGTGGAGGCGAGCAGTACTTC	CSAPRGTSGGGEQYF
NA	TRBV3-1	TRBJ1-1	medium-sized	TGTGCCAGCAGCCAAGAGGCGGGCATTAACACTGAAGCTTTCTTT	CASSQEAGINTEAFF
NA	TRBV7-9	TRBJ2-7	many	TGTGCCAGCAGCTCGCTCGGGTCCGAGCAGTACTTC	CASSSLGSEQYF
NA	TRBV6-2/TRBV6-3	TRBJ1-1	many	TGTGCCAGCAGTTACTCCCTCCAGCGGAACACTGAAGCTTTCTTT	CASSYSLQRNTEAFF
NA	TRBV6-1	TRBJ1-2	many	TGTGCCAGCAAGTCCGGGGAAGACGGCTACACCTTC	CASKSGEDGYTF
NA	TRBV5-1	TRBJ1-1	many	TGCGCCAGCAGCTTGGTACCCGGCACTGCCACTGAAGCTTTCTTT	CASSLVPGTATEAFF
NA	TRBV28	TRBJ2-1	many	TGTGCCAGCAGTTACCGGGAAGGCGACAATGAGCAGTTCTTC	CASSYREGDNEQFF
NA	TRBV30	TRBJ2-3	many	TGTGCCTGGAGTCCATACTCAGATACGCAGTATTTT	CAWSPYSDTQYF
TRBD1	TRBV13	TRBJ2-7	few	TGTGCCAGCAGCTCTGCGACAGGGTCCCCCCACGAGCAGTACTTC	CASSSATGSPHEQYF
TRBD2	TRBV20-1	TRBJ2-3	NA	TGCAGTGCCAGACTAGCGGGAGGGCCCGGTACGCAGTATTTT	CSARLAGGPGTQYF
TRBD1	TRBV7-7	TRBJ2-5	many	TGTGCTAGCAGCCAAACCGGGACAGGGAAGACCCAGTACTTC	CASSQTGTGKTQYF
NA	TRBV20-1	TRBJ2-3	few	TGCAGTGCCGTCGATGACACAGATACGCAGTATTTT	CSAVDDTDTQYF